A single sample is the source of the 23 T cell receptor beta chains below, sequenced in a study of T cells after yellow fever vaccination (dated by TCRdb to the late 2010s). The treatment or condition label corresponds to: live attenuated yellow fever vaccine strain. Libraries were constructed by 5' RACE. For sequencing, an Illumina NovaSeq 6000 was employed. The public reads were reprocessed in TCRdb via fastp at Q25 and MiXCR, keeping in-frame beta chains. One record per CDR3 amino acid sequence lists the most common genes and DNA. The sample records approximately 90,000 distinct CDR3 sequences, under 7% of which are singletons. In total, the top ten clones hold about two fifths of the sample. The source material was CD8+ T cells sorted from PBMCs, sampled 10 days after the yellow fever booster vaccination. These receptors were obtained from a young man who received the YFV17D yellow fever vaccine.

The chain has TRBV4-2 and TRBJ1-1; D unresolved. The V and J ends lost 3 bases and 6 bases respectively, with 14 bases between them. The CDR3 consists of 14 residues. Looked up from germline, CDR1 is LGHNA and CDR2 is YNFKEQ. As DNA, the CDR3 is TGTGCCAGCAGCCAGATTTTGAAAGTGGCTGAAGCTTTCTTT. The encoded protein is CASSQILKVAEAFF.

The genes are TRBV5-6 and TRBJ2-7; D unclear. Trimming shortened V by 1 base and J by 3 bases, and 11 bases separated the two germline ends. Per germline, CDR1 SGHDT and CDR2 YYEEEE. The CDR3 is 14 residues long. The CDR3 is CASSLFVGDYEQYV. CDR3 bases: TGTGCCAGCAGCTTGTTTGTGGGTGACTACGAGCAGTACGTC.

This clonotype occurred many times. The CDR3 bases are TGTGCCAGCAGTGTAGCGGGAGGTACAGATACGCAGTATTTT. Translating gives CASSVAGGTDTQYF. This chain joins TRBV6-4 and TRBJ2-3; the match to TRBD2 covers 10 bases. The germline CDR1 and CDR2 sequences are MRHNA and SNTAGT. J was trimmed by 3 bases and V by 4 bases; bases with no gene match: 1. The CDR3 contains 14 residues.

This clonotype was seen only a few times. The V and J genes are TRBV6-2 or TRBV6-3 and TRBJ2-5; D is undetermined. This CDR3 contains 12 residues. Germline V gene data show CDR1 as MNHEY and CDR2 as SVGEGT. Trimming stripped 2 bases from V and 6 bases from J, with 7 bases between. The CDR3 spells CASSYVVKTQYF. The DNA of the CDR3 is TGTGCCAGCAGTTACGTCGTTAAGACCCAGTACTTC.

This clonotype was seen only a few times. The chain is built from TRBV6-6 and TRBJ2-1; no clear D. The V end lost 4 bases, the J end lost 4 bases, and 11 bases lay between the germline ends. Germline assignment: CDR1 MNHNY and CDR2 SVGAGI (reference sequence). The CDR3 runs to 14 residues. CDR3 region: CASSSLRRYNEQFF. CDR3 nucleotide sequence: TGTGCCAGCAGTTCCCTCCGAAGATACAATGAGCAGTTCTTC.

The V gene is TRBV5-1, the J gene TRBJ2-5, with 8 bases that match TRBD1. Germline values: CDR1 SGHRS, CDR2 YFSETQ. This CDR3 region has 15 residues. Germline trimming cut 6 bases from V and 0 bases from J; bases unmatched to any gene: 7. The CDR3, as DNA: TGCGCCAGCACCCGGACAGGGACGTACCAAGAGACCCAGTACTTC. Translating gives CASTRTGTYQETQYF. Drawing the rest from reference TRBV5-1 and TRBJ2-5, the complete variable domain is KAGVTQTPRYLIKTRGQQVTLSCSPISGHRSVSWYQQTPGQGLQFLFEYFSETQRNKGNFPGRFSGRQFSNSRSEMNVSTLELGDSALYLCASTRTGTYQETQYFGPGTRLLVL.

The chain employs TRBV19 and TRBJ2-2, with D unresolved. The CDR3 consists of 15 residues. Per the germline V gene, CDR1 is LNHDA and CDR2 is SQIVND (reference sequence). V was shortened by 3 bases and J by 5 bases, with 13 bases between the two germline ends. CDR3 nucleotides: TGTGCCAGTAGTATGACGGGCTTTGGAACCGGGGAGCTGTTTTTT. This encodes CASSMTGFGTGELFF.

This rearrangement joins TRBV10-3 to TRBJ1-1; 9 bases line up with TRBD1. There are 15 residues in the CDR3. V lost 8 bases to trimming and J lost 6 bases; unmatched junction nucleotides: 13. Germline V gene sequence: CDR1 ENHRY, CDR2 SYGVKD. The CDR3 coding sequence is TGTGCCATCCGCGGGACAGGGCACGTAGTCGCTGAAGCTTTCTTT. It yields the protein CAIRGTGHVVAEAFF.

This clonotype has just a few counts. The chain recombines TRBV27 with TRBJ2-1; the D is unclear. The germline V and J ends were trimmed by 8 bases and 7 bases, with 9 bases remaining between them. CDR3 length equals 11 residues. In germline, CDR1 is MNHEY, CDR2 SMNVEV (reference sequence). CDR3 sequence reads: CASGDWNEQFF. The DNA for the CDR3 is TGTGCCAGCGGAGATTGGAATGAGCAGTTCTTC.

This clonotype has at least ten counts. This sequence joins TRBV11-2 and TRBJ2-5; weak D call: TRBD1 (6 bases). Trimming cost V 5 bases and J 2 bases, with 18 bases left between them. Looked up from germline, CDR1 is SGHAT and CDR2 is FQNNGV. This CDR3 is built from 16 residues. CDR3 in amino acids: CASSLSDRLYQETQYF. CDR3 sequence (DNA): TGTGCCAGCAGCCTTTCTGACAGGTTATATCAAGAGACCCAGTACTTC.

In this sample, this clonotype turned up a few times. The chain links TRBV5-5 to TRBJ2-7; TRBD2 agrees at 7 bases. The CDR3 length is 16 residues. V was clipped by 0 bases and J by 2 bases; unmatched bases: 8. Germline V gene data show CDR1 as SGHKS and CDR2 as YYEKEE (reference sequence). CDR3 sequence reads: CASSLAGASGAYEQYV. The CDR3 coding sequence is TGTGCCAGCAGCTTGGCCGGGGCTAGCGGCGCCTACGAGCAGTACGTC.

This clonotype has a handful of counts. J is TRBJ1-1 and V is TRBV4-3, with D hard to call. From germline, CDR1 is LGHNA and CDR2 YSLEER. Trimming left V 3 bases short and J 5 bases short, with 10 bases between. The CDR3 is 13 amino acids. The CDR3 DNA reads as TGCGCCAGCAGCCAGGAGCAGTTTACTGAAGCTTTCTTT. It specifies CASSQEQFTEAFF.

The chain recombines TRBV3-1 with TRBJ2-7; the match to TRBD2 covers 10 bases. J was trimmed by 5 bases and V by 4 bases; bases with no gene match: 11. Germline values: CDR1 LGHDT, CDR2 YNNKEL (reference sequence). CDR3 length equals 16 residues. The chain's CDR3 is CASSPASGGAFHEQYF. The CDR3 DNA is TGTGCCAGCAGCCCGGCAAGCGGGGGGGCGTTCCACGAGCAGTACTTC.

J is TRBJ1-6 and V is TRBV19; 8 bases fit TRBD1. This CDR3 is 15 amino acids long. V shed 5 bases and J 7 bases; nucleotides not matched to a gene: 7. Germline V CDR1 and CDR2: LNHDA, SQIVND (reference sequence). This chain's CDR3 is CASSGTGGLNSPLHF. Here the CDR3 DNA reads TGTGCCAGTAGTGGAACAGGGGGTCTGAATTCACCCCTCCACTTT.

This clonotype was observed a handful of times. The chain uses TRBV24-1 and TRBJ1-2; 8 nucleotides line up with TRBD1. Germline CDR1 and CDR2: KGHDR and SFDVKD. V trimming: 5 bases; J trimming: 7 bases; junction bases outside the gene matches: 5. The CDR3 covers 13 residues. The CDR3 DNA is TGTGCCACCAGTGCACAGGGGGGGTCTGGCTACACCTTC. Translating gives CATSAQGGSGYTF.

The sample holds a few counts of this clonotype. The V gene is TRBV30, the J gene TRBJ1-1; D gene uncertain. CDR1 is GTSNPN, CDR2 SVGIG, per germline (reference sequence). This CDR3 spans 14 amino acids. V was shortened by 0 bases and J by 1 base, with 9 bases between the two germline ends. The CDR3 here is CAWSVLGGNTEAFF. DNA for the CDR3: TGTGCCTGGAGTGTACTGGGCGGGAACACTGAAGCTTTCTTT.

Many counts were recorded for this clonotype. The genes are TRBV6-2 or TRBV6-3 and TRBJ2-7; TRBD2 agrees at 10 bases. Trimming took 9 bases from V and 5 from J; bases not matched to a gene: 7. CDR1 is MNHEY, CDR2 SVGEGT, per germline. The CDR3 is made up of 13 amino acids. DNA for the CDR3: TGTGCCAGTCAACTAGCGGGGCGTCACGAGCAGTACTTC. As protein: CASQLAGRHEQYF.

This clonotype was observed a handful of times. This chain joins TRBV6-1 and TRBJ2-3; D not resolved. Trimming pared 10 bases from V and 6 bases from J, leaving 20 bases between. The CDR3 contains 14 residues. Germline CDR1 is MNHNS and CDR2 is SASEGT. In DNA form, the CDR3 reads TGTGCCAACGTCCCCGGTCCTCTTCGGGATACGCAGTATTTT. This encodes CANVPGPLRDTQYF.

This clonotype was counted many times. The rearrangement links TRBV29-1 to TRBJ1-1; 9 nucleotides match TRBD1. Germline-derived CDR1 and CDR2 are SQVTM and ANQGSEA. V trimming: 6 bases; J trimming: 3 bases; junction bases outside the gene matches: 5. The CDR3 is 13 amino acids. CDR3 nucleotides: TGCAGCGTAAGACAGGGGGAGGACACTGAAGCTTTCTTT. Translation: CSVRQGEDTEAFF.

The chain recombines TRBV29-1 with TRBJ2-7; D is possibly TRBD1 (6 bases). Trimming removed 6 bases from V and 0 bases from J, with 12 bases in between. Germline CDR1 reads SQVTM; CDR2 reads ANQGSEA. This CDR3 has 13 residues. The CDR3 bases are TGCAGCGTCTTGGACAGCAGCTCCTACGAGCAGTACGTC. This translates into CSVLDSSSYEQYV.

Concerning this clonotype: A read error is possible here, since a much larger clone lies one base away. This chain links TRBV5-5 with TRBJ2-3; weak D call: TRBD1 (5 bases). The CDR3 is made up of 15 amino acids. CDR1 and CDR2 (germline): SGHKS, YYEKEE (reference sequence). Trimming left V 0 bases short and J 2 bases short, with 10 bases between. In DNA form, the CDR3 reads TGTGCCAGCAGCTTGGTTTCAGGGTTCACAGATACGCAGTATTTT. Protein sequence: CASSLVSGFTDTQYF.

This clonotype was counted between two and nine times. The chain carries TRBV12-3 or TRBV12-4 and TRBJ2-1; 8 nucleotides match TRBD2. The junction had 1 base not matched to a gene; V was cut back by 3 bases and J by 0 bases. This CDR3 spans 15 amino acids. CDR3 in DNA: TGTGCCAGCAGTTTTGCGGGGGGCTCCTACAATGAGCAGTTCTTC. Its translation is CASSFAGGSYNEQFF.

This clonotype was recorded a few times. The chain combines TRBV9 with TRBJ2-1; tentatively, D is TRBD2 (5 bases). The CDR3 sequence is 16 residues long. The V end lost 2 bases, the J end lost 1 base, and 13 bases lay between the germline ends. CDR1 is SGDLS and CDR2 is YYNGEE in the germline V gene. The CDR3 spells CASSVAVASSYNEQFF. In nucleotides, the CDR3 is TGTGCCAGCAGCGTCGCCGTAGCGTCGTCCTACAATGAGCAGTTCTTC.